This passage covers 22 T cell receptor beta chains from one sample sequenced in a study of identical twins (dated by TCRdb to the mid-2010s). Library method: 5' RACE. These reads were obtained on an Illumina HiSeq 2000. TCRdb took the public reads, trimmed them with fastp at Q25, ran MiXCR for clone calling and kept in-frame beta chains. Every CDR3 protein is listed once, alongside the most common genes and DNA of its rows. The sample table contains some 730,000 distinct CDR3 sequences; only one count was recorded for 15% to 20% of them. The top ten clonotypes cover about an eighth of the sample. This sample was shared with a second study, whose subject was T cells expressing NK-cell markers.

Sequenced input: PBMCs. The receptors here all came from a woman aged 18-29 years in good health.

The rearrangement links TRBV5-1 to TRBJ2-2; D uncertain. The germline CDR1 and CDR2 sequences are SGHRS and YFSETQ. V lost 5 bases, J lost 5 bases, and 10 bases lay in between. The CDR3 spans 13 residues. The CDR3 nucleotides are TGCGCCAGCAGAAAGGACGTGACCGGGGAGCTGTTTTTT. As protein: CASRKDVTGELFF.

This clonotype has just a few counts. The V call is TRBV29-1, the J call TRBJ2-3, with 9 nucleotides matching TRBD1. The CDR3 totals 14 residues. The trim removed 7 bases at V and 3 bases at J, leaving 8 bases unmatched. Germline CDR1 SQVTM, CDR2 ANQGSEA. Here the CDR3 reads CSAAGQGGTDTQYF. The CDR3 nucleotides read TGCAGCGCCGCGGGACAGGGTGGGACAGATACGCAGTATTTT.

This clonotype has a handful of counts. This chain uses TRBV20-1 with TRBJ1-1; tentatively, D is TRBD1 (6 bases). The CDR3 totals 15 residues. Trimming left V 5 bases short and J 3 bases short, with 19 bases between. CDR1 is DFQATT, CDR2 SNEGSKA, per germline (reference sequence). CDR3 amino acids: CSAYAASGADTEAFF. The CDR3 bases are TGCAGTGCTTACGCAGCCTCAGGGGCGGACACTGAAGCTTTCTTT.

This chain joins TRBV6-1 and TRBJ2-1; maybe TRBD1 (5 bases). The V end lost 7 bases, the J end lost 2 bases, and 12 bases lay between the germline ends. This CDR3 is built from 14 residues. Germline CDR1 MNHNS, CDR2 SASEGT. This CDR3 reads CASTLDRTYNEQFF. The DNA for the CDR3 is TGTGCCAGCACCCTCGACAGAACCTACAATGAGCAGTTCTTC.

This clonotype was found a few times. In nucleotides, the CDR3 is TGCGCCAGCAGCTTGGCCTCAGGGTCGAACACCGGGGAGCTGTTTTTT. It yields the protein CASSLASGSNTGELFF. V and J are TRBV5-1 and TRBJ2-2; D might be TRBD1 (5 bases). Trimming pared 0 bases from V and 0 bases from J, leaving 9 bases between. The CDR3 contains 16 residues. CDR1 and CDR2 from the germline V gene are SGHRS and YFSETQ.

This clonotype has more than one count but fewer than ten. The CDR3 DNA sequence: TGCAGCGTAGAGGGGGAGAGAACCGGGGAGCTGTTTTTT. This encodes CSVEGERTGELFF. The gene calls are TRBV29-1 and TRBJ2-2, with D possibly matching TRBD1 (6 bases). CDR1 is SQVTM, CDR2 ANQGSEA, per germline. This CDR3 has 13 amino acids. V lost 6 bases and J 5 bases, leaving 13 bases between the germline ends.

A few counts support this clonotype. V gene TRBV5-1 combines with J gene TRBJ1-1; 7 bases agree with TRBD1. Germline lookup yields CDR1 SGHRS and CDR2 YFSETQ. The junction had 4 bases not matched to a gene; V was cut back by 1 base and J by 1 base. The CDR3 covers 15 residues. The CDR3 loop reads CASSLQTGTNTEAFF. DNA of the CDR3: TGCGCCAGCAGCTTGCAGACAGGGACGAACACTGAAGCTTTCTTT.

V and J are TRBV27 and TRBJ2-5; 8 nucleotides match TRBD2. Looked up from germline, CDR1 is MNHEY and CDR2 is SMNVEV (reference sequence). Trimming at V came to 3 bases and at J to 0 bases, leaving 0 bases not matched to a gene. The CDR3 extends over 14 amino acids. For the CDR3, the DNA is TGTGCCAGCAGTTTCGGGGGGGACCAAGAGACCCAGTACTTC. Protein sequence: CASSFGGDQETQYF.

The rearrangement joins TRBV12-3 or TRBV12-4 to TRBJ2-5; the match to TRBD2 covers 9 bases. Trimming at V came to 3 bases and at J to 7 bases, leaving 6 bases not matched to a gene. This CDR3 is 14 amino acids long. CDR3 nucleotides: TGTGCCAGCAGTTTGACTAGCGGAAAAGGGACCCAGTACTTC. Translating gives CASSLTSGKGTQYF.

CDR3 in amino acids: CASSSPGQGAIQYF. In DNA form, the CDR3 reads TGTGCCAGCAGCTCACCGGGACAGGGAGCCATTCAGTACTTC. The chain links TRBV7-2 to TRBJ2-4; 9 positions agree with TRBD1. The junction had 7 bases not matched to a gene; V was cut back by 4 bases and J by 9 bases. The CDR3 has 14 amino acids. Germline V lookup: CDR1 SGHTA, CDR2 FQGNSA. Complete variable domain (other parts from reference TRBV7-2 and TRBJ2-4): GAGVSQSPSNKVTEKGKDVELRCDPISGHTALYWYRQSLGQGLEFLIYFQGNSAPDKSGLPSDRFSAERTGGSVSTLTIQRTQQEDSAVYLCASSSPGQGAIQYFGAGTRLSVL.

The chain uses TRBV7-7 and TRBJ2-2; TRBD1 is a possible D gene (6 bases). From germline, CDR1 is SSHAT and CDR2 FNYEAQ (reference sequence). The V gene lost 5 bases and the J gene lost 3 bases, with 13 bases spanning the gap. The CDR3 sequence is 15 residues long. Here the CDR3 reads CASSPTDSYTGELFF. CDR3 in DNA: TGTGCCAGCAGCCCAACGGACAGCTACACCGGGGAGCTGTTTTTT.

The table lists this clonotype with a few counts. The CDR3, as DNA: TGCGCCAGCAGCTTGGACTACGGAGGATACGAGCAGTACTTC. It specifies CASSLDYGGYEQYF. This chain links TRBV5-1 with TRBJ2-7; maybe TRBD2 (5 bases). This CDR3 is built from 14 residues. The V gene's germline CDR1 is SGHRS and CDR2 YFSETQ. V dropped 0 bases and J dropped 4 bases, with 11 bases sitting between them. The variable domain in full, completed from reference TRBV5-1 and TRBJ2-7, reads KAGVTQTPRYLIKTRGQQVTLSCSPISGHRSVSWYQQTPGQGLQFLFEYFSETQRNKGNFPGRFSGRQFSNSRSEMNVSTLELGDSALYLCASSLDYGGYEQYFGPGTRLTVT.

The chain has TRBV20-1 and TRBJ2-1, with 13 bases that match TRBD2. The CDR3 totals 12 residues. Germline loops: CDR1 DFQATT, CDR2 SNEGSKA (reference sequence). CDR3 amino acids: CRGTSGTGEQFF. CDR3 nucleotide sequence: TGCAGGGGGACTAGCGGGACGGGAGAGCAGTTCTTC.

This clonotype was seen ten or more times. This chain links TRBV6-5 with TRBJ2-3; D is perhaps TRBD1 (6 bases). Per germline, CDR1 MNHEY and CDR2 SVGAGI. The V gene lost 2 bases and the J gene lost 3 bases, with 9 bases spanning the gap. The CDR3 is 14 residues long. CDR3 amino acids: CASSYGQGTDTQYF. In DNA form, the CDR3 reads TGTGCCAGCAGTTACGGGCAGGGGACAGATACGCAGTATTTT.

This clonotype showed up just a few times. The CDR3 bases are TGCAGTGCTAGATCCCGGGGGGGTCGGGGCTACGAGCAGTACTTC. It yields the protein CSARSRGGRGYEQYF. The J gene is TRBJ2-7, the V gene TRBV20-1; 8 positions agree with TRBD2. The CDR3 loop spans 15 amino acids. Germline V gene data show CDR1 as DFQATT and CDR2 as SNEGSKA (reference sequence). The J segment lost 3 bases and the V segment lost 2 bases, leaving 9 bases of the junction unmatched.

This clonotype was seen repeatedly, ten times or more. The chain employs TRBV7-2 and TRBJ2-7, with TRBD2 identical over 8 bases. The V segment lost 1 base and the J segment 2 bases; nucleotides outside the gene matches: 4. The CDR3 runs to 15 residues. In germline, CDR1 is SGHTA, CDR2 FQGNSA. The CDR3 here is CASSLGGTRAYEQYF. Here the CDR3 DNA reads TGTGCCAGCAGCTTAGGAGGGACTAGAGCCTACGAGCAGTACTTC.

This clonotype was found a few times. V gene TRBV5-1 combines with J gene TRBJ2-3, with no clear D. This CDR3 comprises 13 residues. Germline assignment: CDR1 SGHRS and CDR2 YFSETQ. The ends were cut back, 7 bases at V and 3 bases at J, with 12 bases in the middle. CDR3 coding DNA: TGCGCCAGCCGATGGCGTCAGACAGATACGCAGTATTTT. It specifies CASRWRQTDTQYF. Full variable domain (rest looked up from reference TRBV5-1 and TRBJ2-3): KAGVTQTPRYLIKTRGQQVTLSCSPISGHRSVSWYQQTPGQGLQFLFEYFSETQRNKGNFPGRFSGRQFSNSRSEMNVSTLELGDSALYLCASRWRQTDTQYFGPGTRLTVL.

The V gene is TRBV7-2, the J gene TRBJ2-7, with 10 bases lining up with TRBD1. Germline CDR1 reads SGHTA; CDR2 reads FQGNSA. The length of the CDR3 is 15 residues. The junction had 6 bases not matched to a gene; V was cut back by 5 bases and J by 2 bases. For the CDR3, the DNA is TGTGCCAGCAGCCCTTCCGGACAGGGGGCCTACGAGCAGTACTTC. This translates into CASSPSGQGAYEQYF.

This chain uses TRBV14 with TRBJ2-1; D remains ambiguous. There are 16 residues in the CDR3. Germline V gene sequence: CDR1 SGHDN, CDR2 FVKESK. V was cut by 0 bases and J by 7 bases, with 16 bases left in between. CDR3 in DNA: TGTGCCAGCAGCCAAGATTATGGGGTAGTTGGGAATGAGCAGTTCTTC. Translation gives CASSQDYGVVGNEQFF.

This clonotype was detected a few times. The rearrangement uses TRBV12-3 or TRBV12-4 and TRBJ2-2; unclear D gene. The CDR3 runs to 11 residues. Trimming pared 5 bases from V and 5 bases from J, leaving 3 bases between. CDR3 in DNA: TGTGCCAGCAGTATGACCGGGGAGCTGTTTTTT. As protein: CASSMTGELFF.

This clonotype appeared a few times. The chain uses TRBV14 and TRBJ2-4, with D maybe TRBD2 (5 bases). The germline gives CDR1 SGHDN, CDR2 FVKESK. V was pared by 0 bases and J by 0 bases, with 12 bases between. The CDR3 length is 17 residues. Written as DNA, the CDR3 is TGTGCCAGCAGCCAAGATTACGGGAACCCAGCCAAAAACATTCAGTACTTC. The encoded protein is CASSQDYGNPAKNIQYF. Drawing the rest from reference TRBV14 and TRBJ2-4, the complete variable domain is EAGVTQFPSHSVIEKGQTVTLRCDPISGHDNLYWYRRVMGKEIKFLLHFVKESKQDESGMPNNRFLAERTGGTYSTLKVQPAELEDSGVYFCASSQDYGNPAKNIQYFGAGTRLSVL.

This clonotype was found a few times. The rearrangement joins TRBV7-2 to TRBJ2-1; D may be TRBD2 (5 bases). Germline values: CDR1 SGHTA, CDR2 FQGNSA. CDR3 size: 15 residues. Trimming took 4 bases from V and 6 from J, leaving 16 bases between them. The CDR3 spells CASSSLGLAINEQFF. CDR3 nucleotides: TGTGCCAGCAGCTCATTAGGACTGGCAATCAATGAGCAGTTCTTC.